This T cell receptor (beta chain) stems from a study of T cell changes during pregnancy in multiple sclerosis. The CDR3 covers 16 residues. Germline CDR1 and CDR2: SNHLY and FYNNEI. The V and J ends lost 6 bases and 1 base respectively, with 18 bases between them. Clones were read by immunoSEQ multiplex PCR, and TCRdb kept only the in-frame ones, dropping some. This repertoire shows around 55,000 clones, 93% found once; its top ten account for approximately 3.8%. Sequenced material: CD8+ T cells from peripheral blood mononuclear cells, taken in the second trimester of pregnancy. The sequence came from a female donor with multiple sclerosis, enrolled in a pregnancy study. The V call is TRBV2, the J call TRBJ1-2; TRBD1 is a possible D gene (5 bases). As DNA, the CDR3 is TGTGCCAGCAGGGGGGGAGGTCAGGAGCTTAACTATGGCTACACCTTC. As protein: CASRGGGQELNYGYTF. The full variable domain, its missing parts supplied by reference TRBV2 and TRBJ1-2, is EPEVTQTPSHQVTQMGQEVILRCVPISNHLYFYWYRQILGQKVEFLVSFYNNEISEKSEIFDDQFSVERPDGSNFTLKIRSTKLEDSAMYFCASRGGGQELNYGYTFGSGTRLTVV.